A single sample gave rise to the 11 T cell receptor beta chains below, sequenced in a study of T cell clonality in common variable immunodeficiency. The table came from immunoSEQ multiplex PCR; TCRdb's copy has only in-frame clones and leaves some out. There are about 60,000 clones in the sample, none observed a single time. What was sequenced was peripheral blood mononuclear cells. These receptors were taken from a person aged 18 to 75 in good health.

This clone was seen ten or more times. The read ends 3 residues before the CDR3 terminus; that terminus is restored from the germline J gene. The chain uses TRBV7-2 and TRBJ2-5; D possibly corresponds to TRBD1 (5 bases). The CDR3 totals 14 residues. Trimming removed 3 bases at V and 0 bases at J, with 8 bases between. The germline gives CDR1 SGHTA, CDR2 FQGNSA. CDR3 loop: CASSFRTNQETQYF. The CDR3 DNA, read in part, is TGTGCCAGCAGCTTTCGGACAAACCAAGAGACC.

This clone was seen ten or more times. The read gets to within 3 residues of the CDR3 end, and the germline J gene fills in the rest. The chain is built from TRBV30 and TRBJ1-2; weak D call: TRBD1 (6 bases). With 4 bases removed from V and 1 base from J, the gap between germline ends came to 7 bases. CDR1 is GTSNPN, CDR2 SVGIG, per germline (reference sequence). This CDR3 is 12 amino acids long. The CDR3 region is CAWTDSNYGYTF. The sequenced CDR3 bases are TGTGCCTGGACGGACAGTAACTATGGC.

The CDR3 DNA, read in part, is TGCGCCAGCAGCAGGGACAGTTCTTCCTACGAG. Its translation: CASSRDSSSYE. The CDR3 in its entirety is CASSRDSSSYEQYF. This chain uses TRBV5-1 with TRBJ2-7; 7 positions agree with TRBD1. With the read ending 3 residues before the CDR3 end, the germline J gene is used to fill in that end. CDR3 length: 14 residues. Trimming removed 4 bases from V and 1 base from J; junction bases left unmatched: 5. Germline values: CDR1 SGHRS, CDR2 YFSETQ.

This clone was counted ten times or more. At one of its ends the junction is not consistent with the germline gene, which may arise from a read error. The CDR3 end falls 3 residues outside the read, so it is completed with the germline J gene. The chain employs TRBV15 and TRBJ1-1; 11 bases fit TRBD1. Germline CDR1 reads LNHNV; CDR2 reads YYDKDF (reference sequence). The CDR3 consists of 15 residues. The covered CDR3 bases are TGTGCCACCAGCACCGGGACAGGGGGGAACAGTGAA. This translates into CATSTGTGGNSE. The full CDR3 reads CATSTGTGGNSEAFF.

The sample holds many counts of this clone. The read stops 3 residues short of the end of the CDR3; the missing end is completed from the germline J gene. The genes are TRBV9 and TRBJ2-1; TRBD2 matches 7 bases. Trimming at V came to 4 bases and at J to 0 bases, leaving 10 bases not matched to a gene. The CDR3 is 17 amino acids. Per the germline V gene, CDR1 is SGDLS and CDR2 is YYNGEE. This CDR3 is CASSPGGGGSSYNEQFF. The part of the CDR3 DNA that was read is TGTGCCAGCAGCCCGGGGGGTGGCGGGAGCTCCTACAATGAG. Full variable domain (outside the CDR3, taken from reference TRBV9 and TRBJ2-1): DSGVTQTPKHLITATGQRVTLRCSPRSGDLSVYWYQQSLDQGLQFLIQYYNGEERAKGNILERFSAQQFPDLHSELNLSSLELGDSALYFCASSPGGGGSSYNEQFFGPGTRLTVL.

This clone occurred many times. The CDR3 is cut off 3 residues early in the read; its end comes from the germline J gene. V and J are TRBV20-1 and TRBJ2-7; possible D gene TRBD2, 7 bases. Germline V lookup: CDR1 DFQATT, CDR2 SNEGSKA (reference sequence). V lost 3 bases and J 0 bases, leaving 15 bases between the germline ends. The CDR3 runs to 15 residues. The CDR3: CSARGAGADSYEQYF. Partial CDR3 DNA: TGCAGTGCTAGGGGCGCGGGGGCGGACTCCTACGAG.

This clone occurred many times. The CDR3 extends 3 residues past the end of the read, so its final part is completed from the germline J gene. V and J are TRBV20-1 and TRBJ2-7; tentatively, D is TRBD2 (5 bases). The CDR3 spans 12 residues. Germline CDR1 and CDR2: DFQATT and SNEGSKA (reference sequence). V lost 6 bases and J lost 2, with 11 bases in between. The CDR3 DNA, read in part, is TGCAGTGCAATTCTGAGGGCCTACGAG. It yields the protein CSAILRAYE. The whole CDR3 protein reads CSAILRAYEQYF.

This clone was recorded many times. The read ends 3 residues early relative to the CDR3; the germline J gene fills the gap. The J gene is TRBJ2-2, the V gene TRBV20-1; D is unresolved. Trimming removed 0 bases at V and 6 bases at J, with 8 bases between. Germline-derived CDR1 and CDR2 are DFQATT and SNEGSKA (reference sequence). This CDR3 comprises 13 residues. The covered CDR3 bases are TGCAGTGCTAGAGATGTCAGGTCCGGGGAG. As protein: CSARDVRSGE. From start to end, the CDR3 is CSARDVRSGELFF.

Ten or more counts support this clone. The CDR3 goes on 3 residues after the read ends, and that part is filled in from the germline J gene. The V call is TRBV20-1, the J call TRBJ1-1, with TRBD1 as a possible D gene (5 bases). The CDR3 is 14 residues long. CDR1 is DFQATT, CDR2 SNEGSKA, per germline (reference sequence). V was pared by 1 base and J by 1 base, with 10 bases between. CDR3 region: CSARVTDRNTEAFF. Partial CDR3 DNA: TGCAGTGCTAGAGTTACCGACAGGAACACTGAA.

The table lists this clone with many counts. Read data end 3 residues before the CDR3 end; the end is taken from the germline J gene. The chain is built from TRBV19 and TRBJ2-7, with 8 bases matching TRBD1. CDR1 and CDR2 from the germline V gene are LNHDA and SQIVND (reference sequence). CDR3 length: 14 residues. V lost 10 bases and J lost 0; bases outside the gene matches: 8. The sequenced part of the CDR3 DNA is TGTGCCATCGCAACAGGGGGTGTCTCCTACGAG. The encoded protein is CAIATGGVSYE. The whole CDR3 protein is CAIATGGVSYEQYF.

This clone was counted at least ten times. The read halts 3 residues ahead of the CDR3 end, with the missing end drawn from the germline J gene. The rearrangement joins TRBV29-1 to TRBJ2-1; 7 bases agree with TRBD1. CDR1 is SQVTM and CDR2 is ANQGSEA in the germline V gene. V shed 7 bases and J 0 bases; nucleotides not matched to a gene: 9. The CDR3 loop spans 15 amino acids. CDR3 bases read: TGCAGCGCCGCTGGGGACAGTAGCTCCTACAATGAG. Its translation: CSAAGDSSSYNE. The whole CDR3 reads CSAAGDSSSYNEQFF.